This TCR beta chain was profiled in a study of T cell responses to AZD1222 COVID-19 vaccine. TCRdb's copy holds only in-frame clones and misses some; the assay was immunoSEQ multiplex PCR. The table lists 130,000 to 150,000 clones, just under 95% of them singletons. CDR1 is SGHAT, CDR2 FQNNGV, per germline. The length of the CDR3 is 15 residues. The V and J ends lost 0 bases and 2 bases, in that order; junction bases with no gene match: 3. The sequences come from peripheral blood, collected after recovery from COVID-19. This clonotype was sampled from an adult who had recovered from COVID-19. The rearrangement links TRBV11-2 to TRBJ2-7; 8 nucleotides align to TRBD1. The chain's CDR3 is CASSLDRTGPYEQYF. The CDR3, as DNA: TGTGCCAGCAGCTTAGATAGGACAGGGCCCTACGAGCAGTACTTC.